This TCR beta chain was profiled in a study of CD8+ T cells in alopecia areata. At the level of the study: The tofacitinib course ran for 6 to 18 months and was followed by 6 months off drug. Study observations and caveats: Tofacitinib significantly lowered scalp clonality and expanded CD8+ clones among the top 100. How baseline CD8+ expansion relates to response remains uncertain (there was one nonresponder). Especially in alopecia totalis/universalis, lesional scalp showed greater clonality than normal scalp did.

Stated treatment: oral pan-JAK inhibitor, 5-10 mg twice daily. Note on this clone: Its cognate antigen is unknown.

Investigators isolated RNA and reverse transcribed it into cDNA to act as the sequencing template. Sequencing used immunoSEQ multiplex PCR; TCRdb keeps in-frame clones, though not all of them. The sample has some 130,000 clones; 50% to 55% are singletons. This CDR3 is 14 amino acids long. The V gene lost 4 bases and the J gene lost 4 bases, with 13 bases spanning the gap. Germline values: CDR1 MGHRA, CDR2 YSYEKL. The sequence was collected from a human donor with alopecia areata. The chain carries TRBV4-1 and TRBJ1-2; D may be TRBD1 (5 bases). The sample was CD4+ T cells sorted from blood, taken at week 4, from a patient treated with tofacitinib. The CDR3, as DNA: TGCGCCAGCAGCCCTTGGGACGGAACCTATGGCTACACCTTC. It encodes CASSPWDGTYGYTF.